A selection of T cell receptor beta chains follows, all from one sample in a study of CD8 T cells in Susac syndrome. Via MiXCR, TCRdb re-called the immunoSEQ multiplex PCR reads, giving one row per CDR3 protein. The profile covers more than 65,000 distinct CDR3 sequences, with about 94% appearing a single time and under 0.6% taken by the ten largest. The material sequenced was CD8+ T cells from PBMCs. Receptor source: a human donor with multiple sclerosis. CDR3s include the opening cysteine and the closing phenylalanine or tryptophan. Each record gives: clone size, D gene, J gene, V gene, CDR3 DNA, CDR3 protein. A D gene is named only where the DNA matches it firmly. For some rows the clone size is stated as once, few or many, or as a class when expanded; others skip it.

-,-,TRBJ1-1,TRBV5-1,TGCGCCAGCCGTACGGCGAACACTGAAGCTTTCTTT,CASRTANTEAFF
-,-,TRBJ1-4,TRBV19,TGTGCCAGCGAATCGAAGACAGAGAATGCAAAACTGTTTTTT,CASESKTENAKLFF
-,-,TRBJ2-1,TRBV23-1,TGCGCCAGCACCGTCGCGGACTGCTCCTACAATGAGCAGTTCTTC,CASTVADCSYNEQFF
-,TRBD2,TRBJ2-1,TRBV28,TGTGCCAGCAGTTTTTTCCCGGGACTAGGCAGGAGCGATGAGCAGTTCTTC,CASSFFPGLGRSDEQFF
-,-,TRBJ2-7,TRBV28,TGTGCCAGCAGTTTATATGGGCAGACAGCAGGCTACGAGCAGTACTTC,CASSLYGQTAGYEQYF
-,-,TRBJ1-1,TRBV12-3/TRBV12-4,TGTGCCAGCAGCCCCGGGACATTGAACACTGAAGCTTTCTTT,CASSPGTLNTEAFF
-,TRBD2,TRBJ2-5,TRBV20-1,TGCAGTGCTAGGACCGGGACTAGCAGAGAGACCCAGTACTTC,CSARTGTSRETQYF
-,-,TRBJ2-3,TRBV13,TGTGCCAGCAGCTTACCCAGCTCGGCTACGCAGTATTTT,CASSLPSSATQYF
-,-,TRBJ1-1,TRBV19,TGTGCCACCGAAGATGGACATATGAACACTGAAGCTTTCTTT,CATEDGHMNTEAFF
-,TRBD2,TRBJ2-3,TRBV4-1,TGCGCCAGCAGCCAAGAGGGACTAGCGGGAATCTATACGCAGTATTTT,CASSQEGLAGIYTQYF
-,-,TRBJ1-5,TRBV12-3/TRBV12-4,TGTGCCAGCAATTTAGGGGAGTACGGCAATCAGCCCCAGCATTTT,CASNLGEYGNQPQHF
-,-,TRBJ2-3,TRBV5-1,TGCGCCAGCAGCCCATATTGGACAGCAATCGGCACAGATACGCAGTATTTT,CASSPYWTAIGTDTQYF
-,-,TRBJ1-2,TRBV24-1,TGTGCCACCATTATCTCGGGCTACACCTTC,CATIISGYTF
-,-,TRBJ2-7,TRBV7-8,TGTGCCAGCAGCGCGACCTACGAGCAGTACTTC,CASSATYEQYF
once,TRBD1,TRBJ2-7,TRBV27,TGTGCCACCTCCGGGACAGGACCCTACGAGCAGTACTTC,CATSGTGPYEQYF
once,-,TRBJ2-7,TRBV29-1,TGCAGCGTTGAAAGCGAAGCCTACGAGCAGTACTTC,CSVESEAYEQYF
few,TRBD2,TRBJ2-7,TRBV2,TGTGCCAGCAGTCTAGCGGGAGGGCTGTACGAGCAGTACTTC,CASSLAGGLYEQYF
-,TRBD2,TRBJ2-7,TRBV4-2,TGTGCCAGCAGCCAAGGCGGCGGGAGATCCTACGAGCAGTACTTC,CASSQGGGRSYEQYF
-,-,TRBJ2-3,TRBV7-2,TGTGCCAGCAGCTTAAAGGGCTCAGATACGCAGTATTTT,CASSLKGSDTQYF
-,-,TRBJ2-7,TRBV29-1,TGCAGCGTTGTAGCCAGGTCCGAGCAGTACTTC,CSVVARSEQYF
-,-,TRBJ2-7,TRBV13,TGTGCCAGCAGCCCCTTAGTGGGTGAGCAGTACTTC,CASSPLVGEQYF
-,TRBD2,TRBJ2-7,TRBV29-1,TGCAGCGTTCGCGGGAGATCCGGAGAGCAGTACTTC,CSVRGRSGEQYF
-,TRBD2,TRBJ2-3,TRBV20-1,TGCAGTGCTATCCCGCGACTAGCGGTCACAGATACGCAGTATTTT,CSAIPRLAVTDTQYF
-,-,TRBJ2-1,TRBV28,TGTGCCAGCAGTAGGGGACTGAGCTCCTACAATGAGCAGTTCTTC,CASSRGLSSYNEQFF
-,-,TRBJ1-1,TRBV12-5,TGTGCTAGTGTTTTGGTGGGACCTGAAGCTTTCTTT,CASVLVGPEAFF
-,TRBD2,TRBJ2-5,TRBV12-3/TRBV12-4,TGTGCCAGCAGTTTCTTCGCGGGAGTTATGCAAGAGACCCAGTACTTC,CASSFFAGVMQETQYF
once,-,TRBJ2-5,TRBV2,TGTGCCAGCGCTCGGGGTACTGCCCAAGAGACCCAGTACTTC,CASARGTAQETQYF
-,-,TRBJ2-3,TRBV4-2,TGTGCCAGCAGCCAAGTCGGGCTAGCCGATACAGATACGCAGTATTTT,CASSQVGLADTDTQYF
once,TRBD2,TRBJ2-7,TRBV5-6,TGTGCCAGCAGCTTGCGAGGGGACTACTACGAGCAGTACTTC,CASSLRGDYYEQYF
-,TRBD1,TRBJ2-1,TRBV29-1,TGCAGCACCGGGACAGTCAATGAGCAGTTCTTC,CSTGTVNEQFF